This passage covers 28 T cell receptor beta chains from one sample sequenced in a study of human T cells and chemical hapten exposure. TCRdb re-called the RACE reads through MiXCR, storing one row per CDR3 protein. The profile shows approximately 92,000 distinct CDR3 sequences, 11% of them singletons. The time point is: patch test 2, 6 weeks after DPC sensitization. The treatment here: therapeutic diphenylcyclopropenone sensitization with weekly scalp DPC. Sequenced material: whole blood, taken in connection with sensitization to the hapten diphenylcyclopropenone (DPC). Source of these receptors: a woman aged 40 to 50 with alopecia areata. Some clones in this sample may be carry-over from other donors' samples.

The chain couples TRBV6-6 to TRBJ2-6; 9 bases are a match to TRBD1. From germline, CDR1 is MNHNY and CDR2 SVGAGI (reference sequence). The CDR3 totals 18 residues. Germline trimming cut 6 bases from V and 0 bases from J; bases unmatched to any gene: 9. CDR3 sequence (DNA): TGTGCCAGCAGCTACGGAGGGACAGGGAGCTCTGGGGCCAACGTCCTGACTTTC. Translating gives CASSYGGTGSSGANVLTF.

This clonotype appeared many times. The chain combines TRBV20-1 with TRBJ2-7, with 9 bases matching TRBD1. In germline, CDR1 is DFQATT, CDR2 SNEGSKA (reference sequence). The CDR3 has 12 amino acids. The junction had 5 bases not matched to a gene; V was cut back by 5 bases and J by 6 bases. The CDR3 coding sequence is TGCAGTGCTGGGGACAGGGTTGCCGAGCAGTACTTC. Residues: CSAGDRVAEQYF.

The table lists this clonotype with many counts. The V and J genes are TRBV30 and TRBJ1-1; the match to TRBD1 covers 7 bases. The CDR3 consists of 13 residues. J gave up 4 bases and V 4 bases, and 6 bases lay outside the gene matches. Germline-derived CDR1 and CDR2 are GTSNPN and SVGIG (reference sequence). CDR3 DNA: TGTGCCTGGACACAGGCAGGGGGCACTGAAGCTTTCTTT. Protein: CAWTQAGGTEAFF.

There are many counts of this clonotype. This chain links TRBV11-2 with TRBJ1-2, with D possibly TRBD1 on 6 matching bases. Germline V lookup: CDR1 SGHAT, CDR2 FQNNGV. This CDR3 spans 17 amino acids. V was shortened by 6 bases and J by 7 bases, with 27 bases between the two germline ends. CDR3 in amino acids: CASSPVRGPNPLGGYTF. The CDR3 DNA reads TGTGCCAGCAGTCCCGTGCGGGGGCCCAATCCCCTGGGTGGCTACACCTTC.

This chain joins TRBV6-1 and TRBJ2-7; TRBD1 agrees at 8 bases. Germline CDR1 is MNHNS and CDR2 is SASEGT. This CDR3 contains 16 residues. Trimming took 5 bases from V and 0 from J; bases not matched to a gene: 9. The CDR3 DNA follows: TGTGCCAGCAGTCCTCGGACAGGGTGGGGCTCCTACGAGCAGTACTTC. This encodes CASSPRTGWGSYEQYF.

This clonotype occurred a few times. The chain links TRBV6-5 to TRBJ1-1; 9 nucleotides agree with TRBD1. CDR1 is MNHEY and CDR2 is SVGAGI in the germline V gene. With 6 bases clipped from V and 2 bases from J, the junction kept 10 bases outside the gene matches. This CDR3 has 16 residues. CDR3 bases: TGTGCCAGCAGCCGTACTACGGGACAGGGAAACACTGAAGCTTTCTTT. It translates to CASSRTTGQGNTEAFF.

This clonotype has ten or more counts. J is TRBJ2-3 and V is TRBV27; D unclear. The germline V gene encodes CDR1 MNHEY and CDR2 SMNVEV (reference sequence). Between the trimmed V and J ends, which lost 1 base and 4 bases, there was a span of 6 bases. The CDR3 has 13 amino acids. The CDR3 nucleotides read TGTGCCAGCAGTTTATGGGCCGCAGATACGCAGTATTTT. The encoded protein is CASSLWAADTQYF.

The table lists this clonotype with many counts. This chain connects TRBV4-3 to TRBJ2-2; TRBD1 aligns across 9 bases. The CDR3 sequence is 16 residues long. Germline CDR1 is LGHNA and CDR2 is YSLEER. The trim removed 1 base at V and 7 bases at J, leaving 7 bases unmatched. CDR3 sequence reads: CASSQGLTGGSGELFF. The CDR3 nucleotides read TGCGCCAGCAGCCAAGGGCTCACAGGGGGCAGCGGGGAGCTGTTTTTT.

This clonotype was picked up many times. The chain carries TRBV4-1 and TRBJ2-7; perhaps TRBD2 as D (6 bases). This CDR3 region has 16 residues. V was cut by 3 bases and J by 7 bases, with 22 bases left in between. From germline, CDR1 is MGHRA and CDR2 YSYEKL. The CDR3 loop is CASSQEGLPGKSEQYF. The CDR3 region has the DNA TGCGCCAGCAGCCAGGAGGGGCTCCCGGGGAAGTCGGAGCAGTACTTC.

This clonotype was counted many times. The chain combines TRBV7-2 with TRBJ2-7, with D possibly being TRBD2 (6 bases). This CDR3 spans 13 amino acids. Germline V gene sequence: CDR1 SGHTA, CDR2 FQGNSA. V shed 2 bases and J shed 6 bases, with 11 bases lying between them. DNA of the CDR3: TGTGCCAGCAGCTTAAACCCGGGACTCGAGCAGTACTTC. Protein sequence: CASSLNPGLEQYF. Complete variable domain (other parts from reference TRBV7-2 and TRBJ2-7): GAGVSQSPSNKVTEKGKDVELRCDPISGHTALYWYRQSLGQGLEFLIYFQGNSAPDKSGLPSDRFSAERTGGSVSTLTIQRTQQEDSAVYLCASSLNPGLEQYFGPGTRLTVT.

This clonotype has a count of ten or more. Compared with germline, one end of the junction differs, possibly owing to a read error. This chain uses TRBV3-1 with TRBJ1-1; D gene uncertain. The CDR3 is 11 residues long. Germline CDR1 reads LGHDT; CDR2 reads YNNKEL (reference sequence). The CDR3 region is CASRQGREAFF. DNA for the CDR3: TGTGCCAGCAGGCAAGGTAGAGAAGCTTTCTTT.

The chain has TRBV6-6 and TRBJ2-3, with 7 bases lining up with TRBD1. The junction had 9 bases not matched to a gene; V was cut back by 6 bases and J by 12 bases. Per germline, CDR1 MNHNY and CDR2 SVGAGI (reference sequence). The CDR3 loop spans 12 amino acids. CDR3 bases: TGTGCCAGCAGCCACGGGCAGGGGGTTCAGTATTTT. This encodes CASSHGQGVQYF.

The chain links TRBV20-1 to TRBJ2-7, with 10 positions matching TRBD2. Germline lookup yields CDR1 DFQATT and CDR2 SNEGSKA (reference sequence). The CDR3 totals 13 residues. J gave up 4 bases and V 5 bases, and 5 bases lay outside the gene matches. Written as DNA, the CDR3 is TGCAGTGCTGGGGGGACTAGCGATTACGAGCAGTACTTC. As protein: CSAGGTSDYEQYF.

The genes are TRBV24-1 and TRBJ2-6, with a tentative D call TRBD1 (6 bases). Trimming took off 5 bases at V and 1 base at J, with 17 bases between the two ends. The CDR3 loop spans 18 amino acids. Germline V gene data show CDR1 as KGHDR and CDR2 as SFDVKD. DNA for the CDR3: TGTGCCACCAGTGGTCCGGGACATGGTGGTTCTGGGGCCAACGTCCTGACTTTC. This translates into CATSGPGHGGSGANVLTF.

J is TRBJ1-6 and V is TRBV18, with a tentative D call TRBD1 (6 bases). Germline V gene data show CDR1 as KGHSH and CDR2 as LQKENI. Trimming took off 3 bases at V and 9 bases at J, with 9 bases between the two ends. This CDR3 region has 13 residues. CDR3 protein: CASSPQGISPLHF. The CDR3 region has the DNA TGTGCCAGCTCACCTCAGGGGATTTCACCCCTCCACTTT.

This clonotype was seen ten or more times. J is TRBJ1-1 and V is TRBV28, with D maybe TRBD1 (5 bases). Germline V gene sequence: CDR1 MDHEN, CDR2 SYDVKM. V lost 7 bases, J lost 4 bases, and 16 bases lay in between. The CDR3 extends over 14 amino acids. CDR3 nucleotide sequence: TGTGCCAGCATAGGGGCAGGGAGGGGCACTGAAGCTTTCTTT. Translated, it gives CASIGAGRGTEAFF.

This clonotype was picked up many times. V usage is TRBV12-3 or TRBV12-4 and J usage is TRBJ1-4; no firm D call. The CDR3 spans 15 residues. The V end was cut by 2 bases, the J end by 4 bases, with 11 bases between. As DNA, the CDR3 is TGTGCCAGCAGTTTACGGGCAGGAGTTAATGAAAAACTGTTTTTT. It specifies CASSLRAGVNEKLFF.

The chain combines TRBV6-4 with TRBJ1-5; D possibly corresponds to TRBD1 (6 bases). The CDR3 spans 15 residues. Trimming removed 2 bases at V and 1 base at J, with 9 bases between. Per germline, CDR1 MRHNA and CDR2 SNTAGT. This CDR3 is CASSDPQGSNQPQHF. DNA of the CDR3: TGTGCCAGCAGTGACCCTCAGGGGAGCAATCAGCCCCAGCATTTT.

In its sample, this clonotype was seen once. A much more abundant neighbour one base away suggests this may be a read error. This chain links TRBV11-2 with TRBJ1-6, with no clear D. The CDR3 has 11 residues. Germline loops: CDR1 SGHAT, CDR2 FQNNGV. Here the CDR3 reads CASSLERLLYF. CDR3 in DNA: TGTGCCAGCAGCTTGGAGAGACTCCTCTACTTT.

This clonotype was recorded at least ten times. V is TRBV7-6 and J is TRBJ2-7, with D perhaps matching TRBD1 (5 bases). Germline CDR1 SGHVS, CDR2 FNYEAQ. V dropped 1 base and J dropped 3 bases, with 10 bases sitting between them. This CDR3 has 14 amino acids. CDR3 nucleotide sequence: TGTGCCAGCAGCTTAGGGGTAGGGGACTACGAGCAGTACTTC. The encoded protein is CASSLGVGDYEQYF.

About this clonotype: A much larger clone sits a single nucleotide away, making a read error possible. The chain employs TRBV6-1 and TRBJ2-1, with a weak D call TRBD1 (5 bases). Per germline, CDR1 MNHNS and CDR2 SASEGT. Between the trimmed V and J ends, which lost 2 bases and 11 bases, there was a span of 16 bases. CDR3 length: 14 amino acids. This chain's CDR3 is CASSEPRQGSKQFF. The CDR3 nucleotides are TGTGCCAGCAGTGAACCAAGGCAGGGTAGCAAGCAGTTCTTC.

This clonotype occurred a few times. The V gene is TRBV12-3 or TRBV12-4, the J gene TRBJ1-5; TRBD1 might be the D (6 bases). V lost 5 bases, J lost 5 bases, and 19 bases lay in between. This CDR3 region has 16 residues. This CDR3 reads CASSPHTGHGHQPQHF. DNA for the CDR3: TGTGCCAGCAGTCCACATACGGGACACGGACATCAGCCCCAGCATTTT.

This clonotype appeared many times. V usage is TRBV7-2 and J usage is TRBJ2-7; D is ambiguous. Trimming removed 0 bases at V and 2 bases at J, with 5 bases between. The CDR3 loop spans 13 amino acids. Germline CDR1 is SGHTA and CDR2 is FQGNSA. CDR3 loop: CASSLASPYEQYF. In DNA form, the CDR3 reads TGTGCCAGCAGCTTAGCTTCTCCCTACGAGCAGTACTTC.

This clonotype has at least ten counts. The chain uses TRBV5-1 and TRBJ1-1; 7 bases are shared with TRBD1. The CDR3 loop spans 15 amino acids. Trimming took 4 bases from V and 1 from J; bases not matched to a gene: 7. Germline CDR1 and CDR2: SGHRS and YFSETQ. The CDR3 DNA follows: TGCGCCAGCAGCACCGGACAGGCCAGGAACACTGAAGCTTTCTTT. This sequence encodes CASSTGQARNTEAFF.

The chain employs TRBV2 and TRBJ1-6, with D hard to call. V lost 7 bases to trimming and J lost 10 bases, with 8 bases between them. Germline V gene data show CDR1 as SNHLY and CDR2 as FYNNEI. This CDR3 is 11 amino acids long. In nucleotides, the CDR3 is TGTGCCAGCAACCAACCCTCACCCCTCCACTTT. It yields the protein CASNQPSPLHF.

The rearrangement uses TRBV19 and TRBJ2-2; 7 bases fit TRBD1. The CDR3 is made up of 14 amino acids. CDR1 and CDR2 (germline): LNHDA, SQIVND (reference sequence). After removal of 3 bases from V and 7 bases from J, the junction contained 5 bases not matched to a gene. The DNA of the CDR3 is TGTGCCAGTAGTATCCCACAGGGGCGCGGGGAGCTGTTTTTT. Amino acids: CASSIPQGRGELFF. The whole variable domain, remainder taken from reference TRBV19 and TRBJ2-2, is DGGITQSPKYLFRKEGQNVTLSCEQNLNHDAMYWYRQDPGQGLRLIYYSQIVNDFQKGDIAEGYSVSREKKESFPLTVTSAQKNPTAFYLCASSIPQGRGELFFGEGSRLTVL.

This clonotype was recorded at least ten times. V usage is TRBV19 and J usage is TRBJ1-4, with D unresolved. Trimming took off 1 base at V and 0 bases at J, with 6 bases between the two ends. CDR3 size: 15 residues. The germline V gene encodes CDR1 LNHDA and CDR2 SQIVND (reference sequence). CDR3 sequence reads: CASSIVAATNEKLFF. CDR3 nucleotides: TGTGCCAGTAGTATAGTGGCCGCAACTAATGAAAAACTGTTTTTT.

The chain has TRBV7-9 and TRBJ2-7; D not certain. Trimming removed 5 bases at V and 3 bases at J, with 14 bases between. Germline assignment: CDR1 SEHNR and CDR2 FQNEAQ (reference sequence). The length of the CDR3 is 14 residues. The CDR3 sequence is CASSPLGTNYEQYF. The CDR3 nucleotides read TGTGCCAGCAGCCCCCTCGGCACAAACTACGAGCAGTACTTC.